The rows below give T cell receptor beta chains drawn from one sample of a study of cytomegalovirus exposure and HLA in healthy donors. The protocol was immunoSEQ multiplex PCR, while the TCRdb copy is restricted to in-frame clones and leaves out a portion. The sample yields 200,000 to 250,000 clones, approximately 83% seen once. Sequencing was done on a sample of PBMCs. These receptors came from a girl aged 5-17 years in good health and CMV-seronegative. Each CDR3 is given with its conserved first and last residue. The D gene is left open where the match is weak. Clone size, where shown, is once, few, many, or a class for clones that have expanded.

size	V	D	J	CDR3	DNA
NA	TRBV12-1	NA	TRBJ1-1	CASSFRRDRVVAFF	TGTGCCAGCAGCTTTCGTCGGGATAGGGTTGTGGCTTTCTTT
NA	TRBV7-3	TRBD2	TRBJ2-3	CASSRTGREADTQYF	TGTGCCAGCAGTCGCACGGGGCGGGAGGCAGATACGCAGTATTTT
NA	TRBV21-1	NA	TRBJ1-5	CASSKERRGQGNRQPQHF	TGTGCCAGCAGCAAAGAGCGGCGGGGACAGGGGAACAGGCAGCCCCAGCATTTT
NA	TRBV11-1	TRBD1	TRBJ2-3	CASSPGRGDTQYF	TGTGCCAGCAGCCCGGGCAGGGGGGATACGCAGTATTTT
NA	TRBV5-1	NA	TRBJ2-7	CASSLIPSGVIYEQYF	TGCGCCAGCAGCTTGATCCCATCGGGGGTTATTTACGAGCAGTACTTC
few	TRBV6-5	NA	TRBJ1-1	CASSTGYEAFF	TGTGCCAGCAGCACGGGGTACGAAGCTTTCTTT
once	TRBV7-2	NA	TRBJ1-5	CASSSRAPNQPQHF	TGTGCCAGCAGCTCCAGGGCCCCGAATCAGCCCCAGCATTTT
NA	TRBV5-5	TRBD1	TRBJ1-2	CASSLKTGGNYGYTF	TGTGCCAGCAGCTTAAAGACAGGGGGTAACTATGGCTACACCTTC
NA	TRBV7-6	NA	TRBJ2-2	CASSSGNPNTGELFF	TGTGCCAGCAGCTCCGGGAACCCGAACACCGGGGAGCTGTTTTTT
few	TRBV25-1	TRBD2	TRBJ2-1	CASHGLAGLTNEQFF	TGTGCCAGCCATGGACTAGCGGGGCTAACGAATGAGCAGTTCTTC
NA	TRBV7-3	TRBD2	TRBJ2-3	CASSLAGGQNTQYF	TGTGCCAGCAGCTTGGCGGGGGGGCAGAATACGCAGTATTTT
NA	TRBV18	TRBD1	TRBJ1-1	CASFIGQESSAFF	TGTGCCAGCTTCATAGGACAGGAATCATCAGCTTTCTTT
NA	TRBV27	TRBD1	TRBJ1-1	CASSPWRGPVEAFF	TGTGCCAGCAGTCCTTGGAGGGGGCCGGTTGAAGCTTTCTTT
NA	TRBV6-1	NA	TRBJ2-5	CASSTQTNQETQYF	TGTGCCAGCAGTACCCAGACTAATCAAGAGACCCAGTACTTC
NA	TRBV27	NA	TRBJ1-2	CASSLRVQKANYGYTF	TGTGCCAGCAGTTTGAGGGTCCAGAAAGCTAACTATGGCTACACCTTC
NA	TRBV4-3	TRBD1	TRBJ1-1	CASSPGQGAPSNEAFF	TGCGCCAGCAGCCCTGGACAGGGGGCGCCGTCGAATGAAGCTTTCTTT
NA	TRBV7-9	TRBD2	TRBJ2-3	CASSLGSQLASRPQYF	TGTGCCAGCAGCCTCGGATCCCAACTAGCGTCCCGCCCGCAGTATTTT
NA	TRBV5-1	TRBD1	TRBJ2-7	CASSLGPGQGSYEQYF	TGCGCCAGCAGCTTGGGCCCGGGACAGGGATCCTACGAGCAGTACTTC
NA	TRBV5-8	TRBD1	TRBJ2-7	CASPQTGVDYEQYF	TGTGCCAGCCCCCAGACAGGGGTAGACTACGAGCAGTACTTC
NA	TRBV2	TRBD1	TRBJ2-7	CASSEGGTGGNEQYF	TGTGCCAGCAGTGAGGGTGGGACAGGGGGAAACGAGCAGTACTTC
NA	TRBV10-1	TRBD1	TRBJ1-1	CASSDGQGKAEGKAFF	TGCGCCAGCAGTGACGGACAGGGGAAGGCGGAGGGGAAAGCTTTCTTT
NA	TRBV5-1	TRBD1	TRBJ1-2	CASSLAGQGAFNYGYTF	TGCGCCAGCAGCTTGGCGGGACAGGGAGCATTTAACTATGGCTACACCTTC
NA	TRBV29-1	NA	TRBJ2-7	CSAVSGIYEQYF	TGCAGCGCCGTATCGGGAATCTACGAGCAGTACTTC
once	TRBV7-9	TRBD2	TRBJ2-7	CASSGGTSGGDEQYF	TGTGCCAGCAGCGGGGGGACTAGCGGCGGAGACGAGCAGTACTTC
NA	TRBV5-4	TRBD1	TRBJ2-5	CASSLGTGQETQYF	TGTGCCAGCAGCTTGGGGACAGGACAAGAGACCCAGTACTTC
once	TRBV28	NA	TRBJ2-1	CASSGRSNEQFF	TGTGCCAGCAGTGGCAGGTCTAATGAGCAGTTCTTC
NA	TRBV6-6	TRBD1	TRBJ1-5	CASSYPTGQSQPQHF	TGTGCCAGCAGTTACCCCACGGGACAGAGTCAGCCCCAGCATTTT
NA	TRBV25-1	NA	TRBJ2-3	CASSPRGGGRDTQYF	TGTGCCAGCAGTCCCCGAGGAGGGGGCAGAGATACGCAGTATTTT
NA	TRBV19	TRBD2	TRBJ2-1	CASSAFRGGYRNEQFF	TGTGCCAGTAGCGCTTTCCGCGGGGGGTATAGAAATGAGCAGTTCTTC
NA	TRBV7-6	NA	TRBJ2-1	CASSLWGETYNEQFF	TGTGCCAGCAGCTTATGGGGGGAAACCTACAATGAGCAGTTCTTC
NA	TRBV30	TRBD1	TRBJ2-7	CAWWKGTGTTYEQYF	TGTGCCTGGTGGAAGGGGACAGGGACGACCTACGAGCAGTACTTC